This is a list of T cell receptor beta chains from one sample in a study of T cell changes during pregnancy in multiple sclerosis. Profiling relied on immunoSEQ multiplex PCR, and the TCRdb table lists in-frame clones only, not all of them. The sample comprises tens of thousands of clones, 70% to 90% of which are singletons, and 1.5% to 2% rests with the top ten. The source material was peripheral blood, sampled in the first trimester of pregnancy. The receptor set was obtained from a female donor with multiple sclerosis, enrolled in a pregnancy study. CDR3s include the opening cysteine and the closing phenylalanine or tryptophan. The order of the fields is CDR3 protein, CDR3 DNA, D gene, V gene, clone size, J gene. A D gene is named only where the DNA matches it firmly. Only part of the rows carry a size: once, few, many, or a class if the clone is expanded.

CDR3 protein: CASSKGDRQAYTGELFF
CDR3 DNA: TGTGCCAGCAGCAAAGGCGATAGACAGGCTTACACCGGGGAGCTGTTTTTT
D gene: -
V gene: TRBV21-1
clone size: -
J gene: TRBJ2-2

CDR3 protein: CASSLAPSGRLPAYNEQFF
CDR3 DNA: TGCGCCAGCAGCTTGGCCCCTAGCGGGAGGCTCCCCGCCTACAATGAGCAGTTCTTC
D gene: TRBD2
V gene: TRBV5-1
clone size: -
J gene: TRBJ2-1

CDR3 protein: CATTVKGDYGYTF
CDR3 DNA: TGTGCCACCACGGTTAAGGGGGACTATGGCTACACCTTC
D gene: -
V gene: TRBV10-3
clone size: -
J gene: TRBJ1-2

CDR3 protein: CASSLEQGYRTQYF
CDR3 DNA: TGCGCCAGCAGCTTAGAGCAGGGGTACAGGACCCAGTACTTC
D gene: -
V gene: TRBV5-1
clone size: -
J gene: TRBJ2-5

CDR3 protein: CASSFTGAYEQYF
CDR3 DNA: TGTGCCAGCAGCTTCACAGGGGCCTACGAGCAGTACTTC
D gene: TRBD1
V gene: TRBV11-2
clone size: -
J gene: TRBJ2-7

CDR3 protein: CASSPSWTGYNEQFF
CDR3 DNA: TGTGCCAGCAGTCCCTCCTGGACAGGCTACAATGAGCAGTTCTTC
D gene: TRBD1
V gene: TRBV28
clone size: -
J gene: TRBJ2-1

CDR3 protein: CASSLRGASSGANVLTF
CDR3 DNA: TGTGCCAGCAGTTTACGGGGGGCGAGCTCTGGGGCCAACGTCCTGACTTTC
D gene: -
V gene: TRBV28
clone size: -
J gene: TRBJ2-6

CDR3 protein: CSVEAGSETQYF
CDR3 DNA: TGCAGCGTTGAAGCAGGGTCGGAGACCCAGTACTTC
D gene: -
V gene: TRBV29-1
clone size: -
J gene: TRBJ2-5

CDR3 protein: CASSPLGVSSYEQYF
CDR3 DNA: TGTGCCAGCAGCCCGTTGGGCGTTAGCTCCTACGAGCAGTACTTC
D gene: -
V gene: TRBV7-2
clone size: -
J gene: TRBJ2-7

CDR3 protein: CASSQLGLSSYNEQFF
CDR3 DNA: TGTGCCAGCAGCCAACTGGGACTGTCCTCCTACAATGAGCAGTTCTTC
D gene: -
V gene: TRBV14
clone size: -
J gene: TRBJ2-1

CDR3 protein: CASNLGGAGNYGYTF
CDR3 DNA: TGTGCCAGCAACTTAGGGGGAGCAGGAAACTATGGCTACACCTTC
D gene: -
V gene: TRBV28
clone size: once
J gene: TRBJ1-2

CDR3 protein: CSVGQGHGYTF
CDR3 DNA: TGCAGCGTCGGACAGGGGCACGGCTACACCTTC
D gene: TRBD1
V gene: TRBV29-1
clone size: -
J gene: TRBJ1-2

CDR3 protein: CASSFTGANTEAFF
CDR3 DNA: TGTGCCAGCAGCTTTACAGGGGCGAACACTGAAGCTTTCTTT
D gene: TRBD1
V gene: TRBV6-1
clone size: once
J gene: TRBJ1-1

CDR3 protein: CASSMETGVPDTQYF
CDR3 DNA: TGTGCCAGTAGTATGGAGACAGGGGTCCCAGATACGCAGTATTTT
D gene: TRBD1
V gene: TRBV19
clone size: -
J gene: TRBJ2-3

CDR3 protein: CASSLRRFRGSGYTF
CDR3 DNA: TGCGCCAGCAGCCTGAGAAGATTCAGGGGAAGCGGCTACACCTTC
D gene: -
V gene: TRBV4-1
clone size: -
J gene: TRBJ1-2

CDR3 protein: CASSVGGLGNTIYF
CDR3 DNA: TGTGCCAGCAGCGTAGGCGGGCTCGGAAACACCATATATTTT
D gene: -
V gene: TRBV9
clone size: -
J gene: TRBJ1-3

CDR3 protein: CASSSGRDPDTQYF
CDR3 DNA: TGCGCCAGCAGCAGCGGGAGGGATCCAGATACGCAGTATTTT
D gene: TRBD2
V gene: TRBV5-1
clone size: -
J gene: TRBJ2-3

CDR3 protein: CASSLLGQGGPYEQYF
CDR3 DNA: TGCGCCAGCAGCCTCCTAGGACAGGGAGGACCCTACGAGCAGTACTTC
D gene: TRBD1
V gene: TRBV5-1
clone size: -
J gene: TRBJ2-7

CDR3 protein: CASSLIRTVQETQYF
CDR3 DNA: TGCGCCAGCAGCTTAATACGGACAGTACAAGAGACCCAGTACTTC
D gene: -
V gene: TRBV5-1
clone size: -
J gene: TRBJ2-5

CDR3 protein: CASSQAGGVDTGELFF
CDR3 DNA: TGCGCCAGCAGCCAAGCTGGGGGGGTCGACACCGGGGAGCTGTTTTTT
D gene: TRBD2
V gene: TRBV4-1
clone size: -
J gene: TRBJ2-2